This TCR beta chain was documented in a study of blood T cells in healthy people across ages. For the second PCR, which ran for roughly 7 to 11 cycles, a sample-barcoded 5' primer and a J-beta primer mix were used. A 12-random-nucleotide template-switch adaptor tagged each cDNA molecule. MiXCR, applied by TCRdb to the 5' RACE reads, yields one record per CDR3 protein. The repertoire holds about 290,000 distinct CDR3 sequences, with roughly 27% as singletons. Per the germline V gene, CDR1 is MDHEN and CDR2 is SYDVKM. The CDR3 sequence is 15 residues long. As regards this clonotype: What it recognizes is unknown.

Study-wide results and limits: Expanded clonotype shifts may have been confounded, as the donors had an unknown CMV status. Long-lived donors had more naive CD4+ cells and higher diversity than aged donors.

Each donor was a healthy Caucasian individual from Russia, aged about 6 to 95. The chain employs TRBV28 and TRBJ2-3; D unclear. Gene TRBJ1-5 matches the end of the DNA better, so the J call may be wrong. Sequences were obtained from blood. The sequence was obtained from a woman aged 70-85 years in good health. The CDR3 protein is CASSRTSDPADTQHF. The CDR3 DNA is TGTGCCAGCAGTCGGACTAGCGATCCCGCAGATACGCAGCATTTT.